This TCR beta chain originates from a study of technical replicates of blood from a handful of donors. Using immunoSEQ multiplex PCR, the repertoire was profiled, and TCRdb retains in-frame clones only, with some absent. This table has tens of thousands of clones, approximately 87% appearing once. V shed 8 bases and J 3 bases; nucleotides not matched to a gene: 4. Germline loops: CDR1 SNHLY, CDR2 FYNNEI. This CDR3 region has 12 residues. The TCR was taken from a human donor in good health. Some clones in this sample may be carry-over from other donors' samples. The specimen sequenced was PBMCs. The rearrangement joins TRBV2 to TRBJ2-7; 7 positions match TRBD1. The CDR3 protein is CASATGNYEQYF. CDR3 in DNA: TGTGCCAGCGCGACAGGGAACTACGAGCAGTACTTC.